This T cell receptor beta chain was found in a study of human T cells and chemical hapten exposure. Trimming removed 2 bases from V and 4 bases from J; junction bases left unmatched: 4. The CDR3 has 15 residues. The time point denotes: patch test 2, 6 weeks after DPC sensitization. The treatment here: therapeutic diphenylcyclopropenone sensitization with weekly scalp DPC. Prior to each patch test being applied, blood was drawn. Study-level points and caveats: In comparison with controls, expanded TCRs gave rise to a significantly larger number of large CDR3 similarity clusters.

This clonotype was detected many times. As yet, its antigen is unknown. Individual cDNA molecules in this library carried unique molecular identifiers. Per the original data handling: 96,000 or so TCRs per sample was the median, with a range of roughly 23,224 to 690,600. From the RACE reads, TCRdb called clonotypes with MiXCR, one entry per CDR3 protein. TCRdb's processing, not the study's, gives the V and J calls here. The sample lists around 360,000 distinct CDR3 sequences; under 6.5% were seen once. This TCR derives from a woman under 30 with alopecia areata. Some clones in this sample may be carry-over from other donors' samples. The sample in question was whole blood, obtained in connection with sensitization to the hapten diphenylcyclopropenone (DPC). This chain uses TRBV12-3 or TRBV12-4 with TRBJ1-2, with 10 bases fitting TRBD1. The CDR3 sequence: CASSLRDRGVYGYTF. The CDR3 DNA sequence: TGTGCCAGCAGTTTACGGGACAGGGGTGTCTATGGCTACACCTTC.